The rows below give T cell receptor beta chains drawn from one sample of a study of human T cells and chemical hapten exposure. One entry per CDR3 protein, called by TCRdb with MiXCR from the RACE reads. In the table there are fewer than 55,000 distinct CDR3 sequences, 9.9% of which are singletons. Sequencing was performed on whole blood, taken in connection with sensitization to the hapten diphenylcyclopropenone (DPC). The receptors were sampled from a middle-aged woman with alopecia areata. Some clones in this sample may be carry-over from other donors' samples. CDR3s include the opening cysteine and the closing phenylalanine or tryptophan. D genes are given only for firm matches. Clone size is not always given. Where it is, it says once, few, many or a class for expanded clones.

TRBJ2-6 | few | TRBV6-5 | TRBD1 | CASSYGRTGAGANVLTF | TGTGCCAGCAGTTACGGAAGGACAGGGGCTGGGGCCAACGTCCTGACTTTC
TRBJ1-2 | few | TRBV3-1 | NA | CASSQGAGRGYGYTF | TGTGCCAGCAGCCAAGGGGCAGGGAGAGGCTATGGCTACACCTTC
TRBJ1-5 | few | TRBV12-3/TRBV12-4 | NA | CASRPGGGNQPQHF | TGTGCCAGCAGGCCCGGGGGGGGCAATCAGCCCCAGCATTTT
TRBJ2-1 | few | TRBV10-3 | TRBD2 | CAILSGGADEQFF | TGTGCCATCTTAAGCGGGGGGGCCGATGAGCAGTTCTTC
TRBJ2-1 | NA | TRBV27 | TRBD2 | CASSLAGQGNEQFF | TGTGCCAGCTCGCTAGCGGGCCAGGGGAATGAGCAGTTCTTC
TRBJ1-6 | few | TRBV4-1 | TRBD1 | CASSQVGQGMTNSPLHF | TGCGCCAGCAGCCAAGTGGGACAGGGGATGACCAATTCACCCCTCCACTTT
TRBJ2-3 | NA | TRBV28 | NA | CASSSPMRITDTQYF | TGTGCCAGCAGTTCCCCTATGAGAATCACAGATACGCAGTATTTT
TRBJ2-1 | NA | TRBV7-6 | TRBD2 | CASSLMRGRYNEQFF | TGTGCCAGCAGCTTAATGCGGGGGAGATACAATGAGCAGTTCTTC
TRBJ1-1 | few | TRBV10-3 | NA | CAISENPGYTEAFF | TGTGCCATCAGTGAAAATCCCGGATACACTGAAGCTTTCTTT
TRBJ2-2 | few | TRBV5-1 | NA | CATGWDRTPGSCFF | NA
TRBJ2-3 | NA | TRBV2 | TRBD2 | CASSGELAGGASTDTQYF | TGTGCCAGCAGTGGGGAACTAGCGGGGGGTGCGAGCACAGATACGCAGTATTTT
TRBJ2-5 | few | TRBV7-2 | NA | CASSLRRGNQETQYF | TGTGCCAGCAGCTTAAGACGGGGGAACCAAGAGACCCAGTACTTC
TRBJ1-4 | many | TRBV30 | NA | CACLRGGEKLFF | TGTGCCTGCCTTAGGGGGGGAGAAAAACTGTTTTTT
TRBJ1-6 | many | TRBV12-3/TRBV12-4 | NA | CASSPDRFPYNSPLHF | TGTGCCAGCAGCCCAGACAGATTCCCCTATAATTCACCCCTCCACTTT
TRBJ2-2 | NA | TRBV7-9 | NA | CASSIVPTGELFF | TGTGCCAGCAGTATCGTTCCTACCGGGGAGCTGTTTTTT
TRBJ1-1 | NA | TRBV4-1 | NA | CASSQDSTAFF | TGCGCCAGCAGCCAGGACAGTACCGCTTTCTTT
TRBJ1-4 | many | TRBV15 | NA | CATSRGQDTNEKLFF | TGTGCCACCAGCAGAGGACAGGATACTAATGAAAAACTGTTTTTT
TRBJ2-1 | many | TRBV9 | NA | CASSPQPGANEQFF | TGTGCCAGCAGCCCCCAGCCGGGGGCAAATGAGCAGTTCTTC
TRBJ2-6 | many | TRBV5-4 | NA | CASSDSGANVLTF | TGTGCCAGCAGCGACTCTGGGGCCAACGTCCTGACTTTC
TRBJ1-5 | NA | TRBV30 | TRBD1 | CAWSRDRGPNSNQPQHF | TGTGCCTGGAGTAGGGACAGGGGCCCCAATAGCAATCAGCCCCAGCATTTT
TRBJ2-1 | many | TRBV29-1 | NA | CSVEGSHIGGEQFF | TGCAGCGTCGAAGGTTCCCATATAGGGGGTGAGCAGTTCTTC
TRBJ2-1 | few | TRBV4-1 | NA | CASSLEDRANNEQFF | TGCGCCAGCAGCCTGGAGGACAGAGCAAACAATGAGCAGTTCTTC
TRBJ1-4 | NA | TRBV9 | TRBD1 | CASSASGTGEKLFF | TGTGCCAGCAGCGCGTCCGGGACAGGTGAAAAACTGTTTTTT
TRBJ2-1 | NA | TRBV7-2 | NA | CASSPQNDEQFF | TGTGCCAGCAGCCCCCAGAACGATGAGCAGTTCTTC
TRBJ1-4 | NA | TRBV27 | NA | CASRSSGVGTNEKLFF | TGTGCCAGCAGATCCTCAGGGGTAGGGACTAATGAAAAACTGTTTTTT
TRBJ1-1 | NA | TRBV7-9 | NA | CASAGTGGNTEAFF | TGTGCCAGCGCGGGAACTGGGGGAAACACTGAAGCTTTCTTT
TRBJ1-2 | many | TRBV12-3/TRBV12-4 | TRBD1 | CASRERDRVSDGYTF | TGTGCCAGCAGGGAAAGGGACAGGGTGAGCGATGGCTACACCTTC
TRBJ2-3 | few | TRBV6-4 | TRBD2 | CASSELRGGRDTQYF | TGTGCCAGCAGTGAATTGCGGGGGGGCCGAGATACGCAGTATTTT
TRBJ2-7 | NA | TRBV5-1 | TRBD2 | CASSFTSDNYEQYF | TGCGCCAGCAGCTTTACTAGCGACAACTACGAGCAGTACTTC
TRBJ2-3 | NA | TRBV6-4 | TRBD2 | CASSDSAAGGPDTQYF | TGTGCCAGCAGTGACTCCGCAGCGGGGGGACCAGATACGCAGTATTTT
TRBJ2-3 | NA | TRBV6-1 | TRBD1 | CASSGGRGLSDTQYF | TGTGCCAGCAGTGGTGGCAGGGGGCTTTCAGATACGCAGTATTTT
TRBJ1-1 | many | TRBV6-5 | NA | CAIITNTEAFF | TGTGCCATCATAACGAACACTGAAGCTTTCTTT
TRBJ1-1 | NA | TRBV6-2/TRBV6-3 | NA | CASSYRVGSSNTEAFF | TGTGCCAGCAGTTACAGGGTCGGATCTTCGAACACTGAAGCTTTCTTT
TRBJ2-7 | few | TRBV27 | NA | CASSMAGAAYEQYF | TGTGCCAGCAGTATGGCAGGGGCCGCCTACGAGCAGTACTTC
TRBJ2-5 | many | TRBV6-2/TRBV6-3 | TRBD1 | CASSYYGTGEETQYF | TGTGCCAGCAGTTACTATGGGACAGGGGAGGAGACCCAGTACTTC
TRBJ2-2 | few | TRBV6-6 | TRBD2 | CASGPGGNTGELFF | TGTGCCAGCGGGCCGGGGGGAAACACCGGGGAGCTGTTTTTT
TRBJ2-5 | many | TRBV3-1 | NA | CASSQDSGLDRATQYF | TGTGCCAGCAGCCAAGATTCAGGCCTTGATAGGGCGACCCAGTACTTC
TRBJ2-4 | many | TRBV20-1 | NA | CSAVTPGRAKNIQYF | TGCAGTGCTGTCACTCCGGGACGAGCCAAAAACATTCAGTACTTC
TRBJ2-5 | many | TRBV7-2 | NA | CASSRGQSETQYF | TGTGCCAGCAGCCGTGGACAGTCAGAGACCCAGTACTTC
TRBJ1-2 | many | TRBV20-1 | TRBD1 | CSAREARGLYGYTF | TGCAGTGCTAGAGAGGCCAGGGGGTTATATGGCTACACCTTC
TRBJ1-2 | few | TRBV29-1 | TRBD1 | CSVDFGQGASYGYTF | TGCAGCGTTGACTTTGGGCAGGGGGCGAGCTATGGCTACACCTTC
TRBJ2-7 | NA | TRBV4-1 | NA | CASSQNRGKQYF | TGCGCCAGCAGCCAAAACCGAGGCAAGCAGTACTTC